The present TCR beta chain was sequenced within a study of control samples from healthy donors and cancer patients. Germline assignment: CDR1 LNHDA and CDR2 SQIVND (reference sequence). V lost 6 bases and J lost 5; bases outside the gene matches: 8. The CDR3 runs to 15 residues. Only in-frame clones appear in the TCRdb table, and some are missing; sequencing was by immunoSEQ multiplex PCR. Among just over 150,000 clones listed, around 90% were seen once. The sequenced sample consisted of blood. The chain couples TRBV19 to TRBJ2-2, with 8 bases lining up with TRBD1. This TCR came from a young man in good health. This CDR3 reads CASRWTGTKTGELFF. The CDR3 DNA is TGTGCCAGTAGATGGACAGGGACAAAGACCGGGGAGCTGTTTTTT.